This T cell receptor (beta chain) was observed in a study of cytomegalovirus exposure and HLA in healthy donors. PCR primers comprised 60 Vbeta and 13 Jbeta primers. The table came from immunoSEQ multiplex PCR; TCRdb's copy has only in-frame clones and leaves some out. This sample has 150,000 or so clones, with around 75% found just once. The CDR3 consists of 12 residues. V was trimmed by 6 bases and J by 6 bases, leaving 9 bases between them. Germline V gene sequence: CDR1 LNHNV, CDR2 YYDKDF (reference sequence). This TCR was recovered from a woman between 18 and 29 years old in good health and CMV-seronegative. Sequencing was done on a sample of PBMCs. V usage is TRBV15 and J usage is TRBJ1-5; D gene unclear. The CDR3 is CATRRAGQPQHF. The CDR3 coding sequence is TGTGCCACCAGGAGGGCGGGTCAGCCCCAGCATTTT.